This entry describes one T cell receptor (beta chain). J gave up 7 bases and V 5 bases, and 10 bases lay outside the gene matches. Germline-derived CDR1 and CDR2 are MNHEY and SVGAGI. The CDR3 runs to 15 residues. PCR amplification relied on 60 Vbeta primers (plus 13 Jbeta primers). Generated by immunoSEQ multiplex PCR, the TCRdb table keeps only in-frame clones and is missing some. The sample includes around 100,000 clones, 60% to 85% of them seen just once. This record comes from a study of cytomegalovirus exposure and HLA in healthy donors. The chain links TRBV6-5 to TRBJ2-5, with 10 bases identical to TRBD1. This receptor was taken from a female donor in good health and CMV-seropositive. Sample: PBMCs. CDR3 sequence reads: CASSPYSDRGGTQYF. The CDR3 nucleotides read TGTGCCAGCAGTCCCTACTCGGACAGGGGGGGGACCCAGTACTTC.